Each of the 8 T cell receptor beta chains below was sequenced from the same sample in a study of blood T cell repertoires in COVID-19. Assay: immunoSEQ multiplex PCR; the TCRdb copy retains only in-frame clones and omits some. The sample lists about 120,000 clones; about 86% were seen once. Sequenced input: peripheral blood. The origin of the receptors is a woman aged 45-65 years with acute or convalescent COVID-19.

V gene TRBV2 combines with J gene TRBJ1-1; a possible D gene is TRBD1 (6 bases). The CDR3 totals 13 residues. The V and J ends lost 6 bases and 2 bases respectively, with 10 bases between them. From germline, CDR1 is SNHLY and CDR2 FYNNEI. Written as DNA, the CDR3 is TGTGCCAGCAGCGCGGACAGTAACACTGAAGCTTTCTTT. This codes for CASSADSNTEAFF.

CDR3 region: CASSPGTVNTEAFF. The DNA for the CDR3 is TGTGCCAGCAGTCCCGGGACAGTGAACACTGAAGCTTTCTTT. V usage is TRBV28 and J usage is TRBJ1-1, with 7 bases identical to TRBD1. J lost 0 bases, V lost 5 bases, and 3 bases had no gene match. CDR3 length equals 14 residues. Germline CDR1 MDHEN, CDR2 SYDVKM.

The CDR3 DNA follows: TGTGCCAGCAGTAGGTCGACAGGGGAAAATCAGCCCCAGCATTTT. Encoded protein: CASSRSTGENQPQHF. The chain couples TRBV6-5 to TRBJ1-5; 8 bases are shared with TRBD1. CDR3 size: 15 residues. The junction had 7 bases not matched to a gene; V was cut back by 5 bases and J by 4 bases. Germline CDR1 is MNHEY and CDR2 is SVGAGI.

The chain uses TRBV3-1 (or the pseudogene TRBV3-2) and TRBJ1-1; no definite D call. Germline V lookup: CDR1 LGHDT, CDR2 YNNKEL (reference sequence). Trimming left V 0 bases short and J 11 bases short, with 19 bases between. The CDR3 covers 15 residues. The CDR3 loop reads CASSQEQRVPRGAFF. CDR3 coding DNA: TGTGCCAGCAGCCAAGAGCAGAGGGTCCCCCGAGGGGCTTTCTTT.

The chain joins TRBV28 to TRBJ2-1; 12 bases match TRBD2. Germline V gene lookup returns CDR1 MDHEN and CDR2 SYDVKM. Trimming cost V 4 bases and J 3 bases; bases outside gene matches: 4. The CDR3 is 16 residues long. CDR3 in amino acids: CASSSLAGGLYNEQFF. The CDR3 DNA follows: TGTGCCAGCAGTTCACTAGCGGGAGGACTCTACAATGAGCAGTTCTTC.

This sequence joins TRBV30 and TRBJ2-7; 7 bases align to TRBD2. Germline CDR1 is GTSNPN and CDR2 is SVGIG (reference sequence). The trim removed 4 bases at V and 4 bases at J, leaving 13 bases unmatched. This CDR3 comprises 15 residues. CDR3 sequence (DNA): TGTGCCTGGAAGTTAGCGGGTGGAGGGGCATACGAGCAGTACTTC. Translated, it gives CAWKLAGGGAYEQYF.

The chain has TRBV2 and TRBJ2-5; possible D gene TRBD1, 5 bases. CDR3 length: 11 residues. Per germline, CDR1 SNHLY and CDR2 FYNNEI. Trimming stripped 6 bases from V and 5 bases from J, with 7 bases between. CDR3 coding DNA: TGTGCCAGCAGACAGGTGGAGACCCAGTACTTC. Protein: CASRQVETQYF.

The gene calls are TRBV13 and TRBJ2-7; no firm D call. Between the trimmed V and J ends, which lost 5 bases and 0 bases, there was a span of 14 bases. Germline loops: CDR1 PRHDT, CDR2 FYEKMQ (reference sequence). This CDR3 contains 15 residues. The DNA for the CDR3 is TGTGCCAGCAGCGGCCCAGAAACCCACTCCTACGAGCAGTACTTC. This codes for CASSGPETHSYEQYF.